A selection of T cell receptor beta chains follows, all from one sample in a study of identical twins. MiXCR, run by TCRdb on the 5' RACE reads, gives a single entry per CDR3 protein. The sample includes 500,000 or so distinct CDR3 sequences, around an eighth of them seen just once. This sample also belongs to another study, concerning yellow fever vaccine responses in identical twins.

The sample consisted of CD4+ T cells sorted from blood. The receptors stem from a woman aged 18-29 years in good health. CDR3s include the opening cysteine and the closing phenylalanine or tryptophan. D genes are given only for firm matches. Not all rows give a size; the values are once, few, many and, for expanded clones, a class.

D: TRBD2; length: 15; J: TRBJ2-7; V: TRBV7-9; size: -; DNA: TGTGCCAGCAGCCCATTAGCGGGAGGGCGGTTCGAGCAGTACTTC; CDR3: CASSPLAGGRFEQYF
D: TRBD2; length: 18; J: TRBJ2-1; V: TRBV6-2/TRBV6-3; size: few; DNA: TGTGCCAGCAGTGGCCCGACTAGCGGGAAGTTACTGCGCAATGAGCAGTTCTTC; CDR3: CASSGPTSGKLLRNEQFF
D: -; length: 12; J: TRBJ2-4; V: TRBV29-1; size: -; DNA: TGCAGCGTTGAGCTCGCCAAAAACATTCAGTACTTC; CDR3: CSVELAKNIQYF
D: TRBD1; length: 13; J: TRBJ2-1; V: TRBV27; size: few; DNA: TGTGCCAGCAAGGTACAGGGGGCCAATGAGCAGTTCTTC; CDR3: CASKVQGANEQFF
D: TRBD2; length: 17; J: TRBJ2-2; V: TRBV10-2; size: many; DNA: TGCGCCAGCAGTGTATTAGCGGGAGGGCCTCTCACCGGGGAGCTGTTTTTT; CDR3: CASSVLAGGPLTGELFF
D: -; length: 13; J: TRBJ2-5; V: TRBV20-1; size: many; DNA: TGCAGTGCTAGAGATGGGCCACAAGAGACCCAGTACTTC; CDR3: CSARDGPQETQYF
D: -; length: 11; J: TRBJ2-3; V: TRBV20-1; size: -; DNA: TGCAGTGCTAGAGATCCCGGGGGCGAAGATTTT; CDR3: CSARDPGGEDF
D: TRBD1; length: 14; J: TRBJ2-3; V: TRBV9; size: few; DNA: TGTGCCAGCAGCGTGGACAGGGGAACAGATACGCAGTATTTT; CDR3: CASSVDRGTDTQYF
D: -; length: 13; J: TRBJ2-6; V: TRBV5-1; size: -; DNA: TGCGCCAGCAGCCAAACCGGGGCCAACGTCCTGACTTTC; CDR3: CASSQTGANVLTF
D: -; length: 16; J: TRBJ2-5; V: TRBV4-3; size: few; DNA: TGCGCCAGCAGCCAGGGCCTTCGGGCTGGGCGGGAGACCCAGTACTTC; CDR3: CASSQGLRAGRETQYF
D: -; length: 14; J: TRBJ2-7; V: TRBV5-1; size: -; DNA: TGCGCCAGCAGCTTGCTCGAGGGGGCCTACGAGCAGTACTTC; CDR3: CASSLLEGAYEQYF
D: -; length: 15; J: TRBJ2-7; V: TRBV6-1; size: -; DNA: TGTGCCAGCACCCCTAGAGGGGGTGTGGAATACGAGCAGTACTTC; CDR3: CASTPRGGVEYEQYF
D: -; length: 14; J: TRBJ2-2; V: TRBV28; size: -; DNA: TGTGCCACCTACCTGGGATCGAACACCGGGGAGCTGTTTTTT; CDR3: CATYLGSNTGELFF
D: -; length: 14; J: TRBJ2-1; V: TRBV5-3; size: -; DNA: TGTGCCAGTGGCCCCCGGGGCGGGGGCCTCGAGCAGTTCTTC; CDR3: CASGPRGGGLEQFF
D: TRBD1; length: 16; J: TRBJ2-7; V: TRBV3-1; size: -; DNA: TGTGCCAGCAGCCAGCTGGGACAGGGTGGCTCCTACGAGCAGTACTTC; CDR3: CASSQLGQGGSYEQYF
D: -; length: 14; J: TRBJ2-7; V: TRBV20-1; size: few; DNA: TGCAGTGCTAGAGATAGGGCCCCCACCTACGAGCAGTACTTC; CDR3: CSARDRAPTYEQYF
D: TRBD2; length: 14; J: TRBJ2-1; V: TRBV18; size: few; DNA: TGTGCCAGCTCATCTTCCGGGAGGATGGATGAGCAGTTCTTC; CDR3: CASSSSGRMDEQFF
D: -; length: 16; J: TRBJ2-5; V: TRBV29-1; size: many; DNA: TGCAGCGTTGCCCGGACAGCCGCTGGGTCGAGGGAGACCCAGTACTTC; CDR3: CSVARTAAGSRETQYF
D: TRBD2; length: 15; J: TRBJ2-3; V: TRBV11-3; size: -; DNA: TGTGCCAGCAGCCCCAGGGCTAGCGGGGTGGATACGCAGTATTTT; CDR3: CASSPRASGVDTQYF
D: -; length: 14; J: TRBJ2-3; V: TRBV11-3; size: many; DNA: TGTGCCAGCAGCCTCACAGGGAGTGCAGATACGCAGTATTTT; CDR3: CASSLTGSADTQYF
D: TRBD2; length: 14; J: TRBJ2-2; V: TRBV27; size: -; DNA: TGTGCCAGCATGCGCAGCGGGGGAACCGGGGAGCTGTTTTTT; CDR3: CASMRSGGTGELFF
D: TRBD2; length: 19; J: TRBJ2-2; V: TRBV7-8; size: -; DNA: TGTGCCAGCAGTCCACTTAGGCTAGCGGGCCGTTCGAACACCGGGGAGCTGTTTTTT; CDR3: CASSPLRLAGRSNTGELFF
D: TRBD1; length: 15; J: TRBJ2-7; V: TRBV18; size: -; DNA: TGTGCCAGCTCAAGGGGAAGGACAGGGTCCAACGAGCAGTACTTC; CDR3: CASSRGRTGSNEQYF
D: TRBD2; length: 17; J: TRBJ2-7; V: TRBV9; size: few; DNA: TGTGCCAGCAGCCTTACCGCCAGAACGGGGGGGCCTTACGAGCAGTACTTC; CDR3: CASSLTARTGGPYEQYF
D: -; length: 15; J: TRBJ2-1; V: TRBV7-2; size: -; DNA: TGTGCCAGCAGCTTAGATGGTATGGGGGGCGGTGAGCAGTTCTTC; CDR3: CASSLDGMGGGEQFF
D: -; length: 15; J: TRBJ2-2; V: TRBV5-6; size: -; DNA: TGTGCCAGCAGCTTGGGTCCGGGTAACACCGGGGAGCTGTTTTTT; CDR3: CASSLGPGNTGELFF
D: TRBD1; length: 17; J: TRBJ1-2; V: TRBV27; size: few; DNA: TGTGCCAGCAGTTCTCCCCGGGACAGGGGAAGGGAGTATGGCTACACCTTC; CDR3: CASSSPRDRGREYGYTF
D: -; length: 13; J: TRBJ2-5; V: TRBV11-2; size: few; DNA: TGTGCCAGCAGGAGTCTTACACGGGAGACCCAGTACTTC; CDR3: CASRSLTRETQYF
D: -; length: 13; J: TRBJ2-5; V: TRBV29-1; size: many; DNA: TGCAGCGTTTACGGGGGCGGGAAAGAGACCCAGTACTTC; CDR3: CSVYGGGKETQYF
D: -; length: 14; J: TRBJ2-1; V: TRBV6-2/TRBV6-3; size: many; DNA: TGTGCCAGCAGTTCGCTTCATGCCGGGAATGAGCAGTTCTTC; CDR3: CASSSLHAGNEQFF
D: -; length: 13; J: TRBJ2-1; V: TRBV14; size: -; DNA: TGTGCCAGCAGCCCCTCACGAAATGGGGAGCAGTTCTTC; CDR3: CASSPSRNGEQFF
D: -; length: 17; J: TRBJ2-5; V: TRBV25-1; size: -; DNA: TGTGCCAGCAGTGTCAAACTTCGCCAGGGTATCCAAGAGACCCAGTACTTC; CDR3: CASSVKLRQGIQETQYF
D: TRBD1; length: 14; J: TRBJ2-7; V: TRBV18; size: -; DNA: TGTGCCAGCTCACCAAAGACAGGGAGCGGCGAGCAGTACTTC; CDR3: CASSPKTGSGEQYF
D: -; length: 15; J: TRBJ2-1; V: TRBV11-2; size: -; DNA: TGTGCCAGCAGCTTCGATGGCGCCCCTTCGGATGAGCAGTTCTTC; CDR3: CASSFDGAPSDEQFF
D: TRBD1; length: 16; J: TRBJ2-7; V: TRBV18; size: -; DNA: TGTGCCAGCTCACCAAAACAGGGACAGATCTCCTACGAGCAGTACTTC; CDR3: CASSPKQGQISYEQYF
D: -; length: 15; J: TRBJ2-7; V: TRBV6-1; size: -; DNA: TGTGCCAGCAGCGATACCGGGATTTCCTCCTACGAGCAGTACTTC; CDR3: CASSDTGISSYEQYF
D: -; length: 13; J: TRBJ2-3; V: TRBV5-1; size: few; DNA: TGCGCCAGCAGCTTGGAGCTGGAGGGTACGCAGTATTTT; CDR3: CASSLELEGTQYF
D: -; length: 14; J: TRBJ2-6; V: TRBV27; size: -; DNA: TGTGCCAGCAGTTTATGGGGCGGGGCCAACGTCCTGACTTTC; CDR3: CASSLWGGANVLTF
D: -; length: 16; J: TRBJ2-2; V: TRBV25-1; size: few; DNA: TGTGCCAGCAGTTCCCCGGGGGCAGGGCCCACCGGGGAGCTGTTTTTT; CDR3: CASSSPGAGPTGELFF
D: TRBD2; length: 14; J: TRBJ2-1; V: TRBV20-1; size: -; DNA: TGCAGTGCCCCTGGAGCGGGGGGGCGCGATGAGCAGTTCTTC; CDR3: CSAPGAGGRDEQFF
D: -; length: 15; J: TRBJ2-7; V: TRBV6-2/TRBV6-3; size: few; DNA: TGTGCCAGCAGTTACTCCGACTACCCCTCCTACGAGCAGTACTTC; CDR3: CASSYSDYPSYEQYF
D: -; length: 12; J: TRBJ1-5; V: TRBV27; size: few; DNA: TGTGCCAGCAGGACAGCCAATCAGCCCCAGCATTTT; CDR3: CASRTANQPQHF
D: TRBD2; length: 14; J: TRBJ2-7; V: TRBV5-1; size: -; DNA: TGCGCCAGCAGCTCGGTAGCGGGGGGGCGTGAGCAGTACTTC; CDR3: CASSSVAGGREQYF
D: -; length: 14; J: TRBJ1-1; V: TRBV4-3; size: few; DNA: TGCGCCAGCAGCCAAGATCTCAGGGCAGACGCGGCTTTCTTT; CDR3: CASSQDLRADAAFF
D: TRBD1; length: 12; J: TRBJ2-7; V: TRBV30; size: -; DNA: TGTGCCTGGAGTGACGGAGGGACAGGGCAGTACTTC; CDR3: CAWSDGGTGQYF
D: -; length: 18; J: TRBJ2-7; V: TRBV15; size: -; DNA: TGTGCCACCAGCCGCCGCCTCAACAGGTGGGATTTTAAGAACGAGCAGTACTTC; CDR3: CATSRRLNRWDFKNEQYF
D: TRBD1; length: 14; J: TRBJ2-5; V: TRBV20-1; size: -; DNA: TGCAGTACAATGGACAGGGGGTATCGGGAGACCCAGTACTTC; CDR3: CSTMDRGYRETQYF
D: -; length: 15; J: TRBJ2-3; V: TRBV6-4; size: -; DNA: TGTGCCAGCAGTGACGATGGGGTCGGCACAGATACGCAGTATTTT; CDR3: CASSDDGVGTDTQYF
D: -; length: 13; J: TRBJ2-2; V: TRBV27; size: -; DNA: TGTGCCAGCAGTTATCGCCGGGAAGGGGAGCTGTTTTTT; CDR3: CASSYRREGELFF
D: TRBD2; length: 15; J: TRBJ2-1; V: TRBV7-7; size: -; DNA: TGTGCTAGCAGCTCGGGACTAGCCAATGGTGGTCAGCAGTTCTTC; CDR3: CASSSGLANGGQQFF
D: -; length: 13; J: TRBJ1-1; V: TRBV10-3; size: many; DNA: TGTGCCATCAGCACAGGCGAGGTCACTGAAGCTTTCTTT; CDR3: CAISTGEVTEAFF
D: TRBD2; length: 14; J: TRBJ2-7; V: TRBV6-1; size: -; DNA: TGTGCCAGCAGGATGGGGGGGAATACCTACGAGCAGTACTTC; CDR3: CASRMGGNTYEQYF
D: -; length: 14; J: TRBJ1-2; V: TRBV7-2; size: few; DNA: TGTGCCAGCAGCCCGGACAGACTTAACTATGGCTACACCTTC; CDR3: CASSPDRLNYGYTF